Below, 5 T cell receptor beta chains from the same sample are listed, as sequenced in a study of Graves' ophthalmopathy and Graves' hyperthyroidism. From RNA, the CDR3 regions of TCR beta chains were amplified and sequenced. An initial RT-PCR round employing HTBI primers preceded a second-round multiplex PCR. TCRdb itself ran the multiplex PCR reads through MiXCR, one entry per CDR3 protein. The sample yields roughly 500,000 distinct CDR3 sequences, under 15% seen once. The sequenced material came from blood. The source is a woman aged 25 to 39 with Graves' ophthalmopathy.

This clonotype was picked up many times. The chain joins TRBV27 to TRBJ2-4, with TRBD1 as a possible D gene (6 bases). This CDR3 comprises 14 residues. CDR1 and CDR2 (germline): MNHEY, SMNVEV (reference sequence). The V and J ends lost 5 bases and 6 bases respectively, with 14 bases between them. CDR3 sequence: CASSLQGVGNIQYF. In DNA form, the CDR3 reads TGTGCCAGCAGTCTACAGGGTGTTGGAAACATTCAGTACTTC.

This clonotype came up a few times. The rearrangement joins TRBV11-1 to TRBJ2-5; 14 bases match TRBD2. Germline V gene lookup returns CDR1 SGHAT and CDR2 FQDESV (reference sequence). V gave up 3 bases and J gave up 5 bases; unmatched junction bases: 11. The CDR3 has 18 amino acids. Here the CDR3 reads CASSFSSGLAGVRETQYF. The CDR3 nucleotides read TGTGCCAGCAGCTTCTCATCGGGACTAGCGGGGGTTCGCGAGACCCAGTACTTC. The whole variable domain, filled in from reference TRBV11-1 and TRBJ2-5, reads EAEVAQSPRYKITEKSQAVAFWCDPISGHATLYWYRQILGQGPELLVQFQDESVVDDSQLPKDRFSAERLKGVDSTLKIQPAELGDSAMYLCASSFSSGLAGVRETQYFGPGTRLLVL.

This clonotype was counted ten times or more. This chain uses TRBV11-2 with TRBJ2-5; D is possibly TRBD1 (5 bases). V was pared by 5 bases and J by 6 bases, with 22 bases between. Germline V lookup: CDR1 SGHAT, CDR2 FQNNGV. The CDR3 has 16 amino acids. The chain's CDR3 is CASSPRSLTERKTQYF. Here the CDR3 DNA reads TGTGCCAGCAGCCCAAGGAGTTTGACAGAGAGAAAGACCCAGTACTTC.

This clonotype was recorded at least ten times. J is TRBJ2-2 and V is TRBV4-1; D may correspond to TRBD1 or TRBD2 (5 bases each). The CDR3 length is 15 residues. Germline assignment: CDR1 MGHRA and CDR2 YSYEKL. The germline V and J ends were trimmed by 0 bases and 5 bases, with 10 bases remaining between them. The CDR3 sequence: CASSQDGGRTGELFF. The CDR3 coding sequence is TGCGCCAGCAGCCAAGATGGGGGAAGGACCGGGGAGCTGTTTTTT.

As for this clonotype: A read error is possible here, since a much larger clone lies one base away. The genes are TRBV2 and TRBJ1-2; a weak D match, TRBD1 (6 bases). The CDR3 has 14 residues. CDR1 and CDR2 (germline): SNHLY, FYNNEI. CDR3 sequence reads: CTSNIDRLDYGYTF. The CDR3 bases are TGTACCAGCAATATCGACAGGTTGGACTATGGCTACACCTTC.